The 25 T cell receptor beta chains below all came from one sample that was sequenced in a study of control samples from healthy donors and cancer patients. Profiled with immunoSEQ multiplex PCR; TCRdb holds only in-frame clones, not every one. The data show roughly 100,000 clones, 85% to 90% seen once. Sequenced material: blood. Every receptor here comes from a woman between 50 and 59 years old in good health.

The chain combines TRBV28 with TRBJ1-5; D is ambiguous. CDR3 length equals 18 residues. V was pared by 2 bases and J by 1 base, with 18 bases between. The germline CDR1 and CDR2 sequences are MDHEN and SYDVKM. This CDR3 is CASSLAFGVVVSNQPQHF. CDR3 coding DNA: TGTGCCAGCAGTTTAGCCTTCGGGGTTGTCGTGAGCAATCAGCCCCAGCATTTT.

The chain carries TRBV5-4 and TRBJ2-1; 10 bases match TRBD2. The germline gives CDR1 SGHNT, CDR2 YYREEE (reference sequence). This CDR3 has 15 residues. The ends lost 5 bases at V and 4 bases at J; junction bases unmatched: 6. This CDR3 is CASRDLAGVYNEQFF. The CDR3 coding sequence is TGTGCCAGCAGGGATCTAGCGGGGGTATACAATGAGCAGTTCTTC.

This chain connects TRBV18 to TRBJ2-3; unclear D gene. The CDR3 is 17 amino acids. V lost 4 bases and J lost 4, with 21 bases in between. Germline CDR1 and CDR2: KGHSH and LQKENI. The CDR3 protein is CASSLVPTSPSSDTQYF. CDR3 sequence (DNA): TGTGCCAGCTCACTAGTTCCTACATCCCCCTCCTCAGATACGCAGTATTTT.

The chain has TRBV15 and TRBJ1-5; the match to TRBD1 covers 10 bases. CDR1 LNHNV and CDR2 YYDKDF come from the germline V gene (reference sequence). The V and J ends lost 1 base and 1 base, in that order; junction bases with no gene match: 7. The CDR3 length is 18 residues. As DNA, the CDR3 is TGTGCCACCAGCAGAGCTCCTTGGGGACAGGGGAGCAATCAGCCCCAGCATTTT. Protein sequence: CATSRAPWGQGSNQPQHF.

This sequence joins TRBV10-3 and TRBJ2-1; a possible D gene is TRBD1 (6 bases). The CDR3 consists of 16 residues. V lost 6 bases and J lost 4, with 19 bases in between. Germline V gene lookup returns CDR1 ENHRY and CDR2 SYGVKD. In DNA form, the CDR3 reads TGTGCCATCAGCCAAAGAATGGGACAAGGGTACAATGAGCAGTTCTTC. Encoded protein: CAISQRMGQGYNEQFF.

This CDR3 is CASRSSGGEQETQYF. DNA for the CDR3: TGTGCCAGCAGGTCTAGCGGGGGGGAACAAGAGACCCAGTACTTC. The V call is TRBV28, the J call TRBJ2-5; 12 positions match TRBD2. From germline, CDR1 is MDHEN and CDR2 SYDVKM. V dropped 6 bases and J dropped 2; count of bases not matched to a gene: 4. The CDR3 spans 15 residues. The variable domain in full, with the rest retrieved from reference TRBV28 and TRBJ2-5, is DVKVTQSSRYLVKRTGEKVFLECVQDMDHENMFWYRQDPGLGLRLIYFSYDVKMKEKGDIPEGYSVSREKKERFSLILESASTNQTSMYLCASRSSGGEQETQYFGPGTRLLVL.

This chain connects TRBV5-8 to TRBJ2-5, with 10 positions matching TRBD1. The CDR3 spans 17 residues. CDR1 is SGHTS and CDR2 is YDEGEE in the germline V gene. The V segment lost 0 bases and the J segment 2 bases; nucleotides outside the gene matches: 7. The CDR3 is CASSLGRTGGGQETQYF. The CDR3 DNA is TGTGCCAGCAGCTTGGGAAGGACAGGGGGAGGGCAAGAGACCCAGTACTTC.

In nucleotides, the CDR3 is TGCGCCAGCAGCCAAGATCGGCGCTCCTACGAGCAGTACTTC. Residues: CASSQDRRSYEQYF. This rearrangement joins TRBV4-3 to TRBJ2-7, with D unresolved. The ends were cut back, 0 bases at V and 0 bases at J, with 6 bases in the middle. The CDR3 is 14 residues long. Germline CDR1 LGHNA, CDR2 YSLEER.

The V and J genes are TRBV11-3 and TRBJ2-3; 10 nucleotides agree with TRBD1. The CDR3 contains 13 residues. CDR1 SGHNT and CDR2 YENEEA come from the germline V gene. J gave up 5 bases and V 9 bases, and 5 bases lay outside the gene matches. The CDR3 DNA sequence: TGTGCCAGGGACAGGGGGATGATAGATACGCAGTATTTT. Protein sequence: CARDRGMIDTQYF.

The V call is TRBV5-1, the J call TRBJ2-2; maybe TRBD1 (5 bases). The germline V and J ends were trimmed by 0 bases and 4 bases, with 13 bases remaining between them. The CDR3 has 16 residues. CDR1 SGHRS and CDR2 YFSETQ come from the germline V gene. CDR3 loop: CASSLELRVGTGELFF. The CDR3 DNA reads TGCGCCAGCAGCTTGGAGCTCAGGGTGGGCACCGGGGAGCTGTTTTTT.

This chain links TRBV12-3 or TRBV12-4 with TRBJ1-3; D unclear. This CDR3 is 12 amino acids long. Trimming took 3 bases from V and 3 from J, leaving 3 bases between them. CDR3 region: CASSFGGNTIYF. The CDR3 region has the DNA TGTGCCAGCAGTTTTGGTGGAAACACCATATATTTT.

The gene calls are TRBV6-6 and TRBJ1-2; TRBD1 matches at 10 bases. CDR3 size: 14 residues. Trimming took 2 bases from V and 10 from J; bases not matched to a gene: 7. In germline, CDR1 is MNHNY, CDR2 SVGAGI (reference sequence). CDR3 region: CASSYAGQGSDYTF. CDR3 DNA sequence: TGTGCCAGCAGTTACGCGGGACAGGGGAGTGACTACACCTTC.

Note on this clone: This may be a read error: a much more frequent sequence differs by one nucleotide. This rearrangement joins TRBV7-3 to TRBJ1-1; D is ambiguous. In germline, CDR1 is SGHTA, CDR2 FQGTGA. V was trimmed by 3 bases and J by 0 bases, leaving 5 bases between them. The CDR3 is made up of 13 amino acids. This chain's CDR3 is CASSFAMNTEAFF. The CDR3 region has the DNA TGTGCCAGCAGCTTTGCGATGAACACTGAAGCTTTCTTT. The entire variable domain, with the rest obtained from reference TRBV7-3 and TRBJ1-1, is as follows: GAGVSQTPSNKVTEKGKYVELRCDPISGHTALYWYRQSLGQGPEFLIYFQGTGAADDSGLPNDRFFAVRPEGSVSTLKIQRTERGDSAVYLCASSFAMNTEAFFGQGTRLTVV.

This clone was detected only a few times. The chain is built from TRBV4-2 and TRBJ2-7; 12 bases map to TRBD2. The CDR3 has 18 residues. V shed 0 bases and J 2 bases; nucleotides not matched to a gene: 8. CDR1 LGHNA and CDR2 YNFKEQ come from the germline V gene. CDR3 loop: CASSQDVTSGGSTYEQYF. DNA for the CDR3: TGTGCCAGCAGCCAAGATGTGACTAGCGGGGGCTCCACCTACGAGCAGTACTTC.

The chain combines TRBV25-1 with TRBJ2-1, with TRBD2 matching 8 bases. The germline gives CDR1 MGHDK, CDR2 SYGVNS. The ends lost 3 bases at V and 15 bases at J; junction bases unmatched: 10. The CDR3 is 13 residues long. Written as DNA, the CDR3 is TGTGCCAGCAGTGACCCGGGACTAGGGAACCGGTTCTTC. Protein product: CASSDPGLGNRFF. The variable domain in full, with the rest retrieved from reference TRBV25-1 and TRBJ2-1, is EADIYQTPRYLVIGTGKKITLECSQTMGHDKMYWYQQDPGMELHLIHYSYGVNSTEKGDLSSESTVSRIRTEHFPLTLESARPSHTSQYLCASSDPGLGNRFFGPGTRLTVL.

The V call is TRBV3-1 (or the pseudogene TRBV3-2), the J call TRBJ2-7, with 9 bases identical to TRBD1. CDR1 and CDR2 from the germline V gene are LGHDT and YNNKEL (reference sequence). CDR3 size: 14 residues. The V gene end was trimmed by 5 bases and the J gene end by 8 bases; junction bases not matched to a gene: 10. The CDR3 DNA reads as TGTGCCAGCAGCTTCGGGACAGGGTACGACAAGCAGTACTTC. Protein product: CASSFGTGYDKQYF.

The chain couples TRBV28 to TRBJ2-7; TRBD2 agrees at 7 bases. With 8 bases clipped from V and 2 bases from J, the junction kept 6 bases outside the gene matches. The CDR3 is 13 amino acids. CDR1 and CDR2 (germline): MDHEN, SYDVKM. The CDR3 loop reads CASGRAAAYEQYF. Here the CDR3 DNA reads TGTGCCAGCGGGAGGGCGGCGGCCTACGAGCAGTACTTC.

The chain employs TRBV9 and TRBJ2-3; 9 positions agree with TRBD2. Germline values: CDR1 SGDLS, CDR2 YYNGEE. Trimming cost V 0 bases and J 1 base; bases outside gene matches: 3. The CDR3 spans 16 residues. This CDR3 reads CASSVAAGGGTDTQYF. The CDR3 nucleotides are TGTGCCAGCAGCGTAGCGGCGGGGGGGGGCACAGATACGCAGTATTTT.

In this sample, this clone turned up once. The chain recombines TRBV6-4 with TRBJ2-3; 10 positions match TRBD2. V lost 0 bases, J lost 4 bases, and 1 base stayed unmatched. The germline CDR1 and CDR2 sequences are MRHNA and SNTAGT. This CDR3 contains 15 residues. CDR3 sequence: CASSDSAGGPDTQYF. In nucleotides, the CDR3 is TGTGCCAGCAGTGACTCAGCGGGAGGGCCAGATACGCAGTATTTT.

J is TRBJ2-1 and V is TRBV3-1 (or the pseudogene TRBV3-2); 7 bases are shared with TRBD1. Germline lookup yields CDR1 LGHDT and CDR2 YNNKEL (reference sequence). The V segment lost 2 bases and the J segment 6 bases; nucleotides outside the gene matches: 1. The CDR3 runs to 13 residues. This chain's CDR3 is CASSQRGPNEQFF. CDR3 DNA sequence: TGTGCCAGCAGCCAAAGGGGGCCCAATGAGCAGTTCTTC.

The DNA for the CDR3 is TGTGCCAGCAGCCAAAAGCGGCGGGATACGCAGTATTTT. As protein: CASSQKRRDTQYF. J is TRBJ2-3 and V is TRBV4-2, with a weak D call TRBD2 (5 bases). CDR1 and CDR2 (germline): LGHNA, YNFKEQ. This CDR3 region has 13 residues. The V gene lost 2 bases and the J gene lost 6 bases, with 9 bases spanning the gap.

V usage is TRBV15 and J usage is TRBJ1-1; 8 bases are a match to TRBD1. V shed 5 bases, J shed 4 bases, and the junction held 6 bases outside the gene matches. Germline CDR1 and CDR2: LNHNV and YYDKDF (reference sequence). The CDR3 spans 14 residues. In nucleotides, the CDR3 is TGTGCCACCAGCGGAAAACAGGGGGGCACTGAAGCTTTCTTT. It encodes CATSGKQGGTEAFF. The full variable domain, with the rest looked up from reference TRBV15 and TRBJ1-1, is DAMVIQNPRYQVTQFGKPVTLSCSQTLNHNVMYWYQQKSSQAPKLLFHYYDKDFNNEADTPDNFQSRRPNTSFCFLDIRSPGLGDTAMYLCATSGKQGGTEAFFGQGTRLTVV.

This clone has just one count. The chain combines TRBV7-8 with TRBJ1-5; no firm D call. V lost 1 base and J lost 7, with 8 bases in between. The CDR3 covers 13 residues. The germline gives CDR1 SGHVS, CDR2 FQNEAQ. The DNA for the CDR3 is TGTGCCAGCAGCTTAGAGGGCCCCCAGCCCCAGCATTTT. As protein: CASSLEGPQPQHF.

The chain couples TRBV6-2 or TRBV6-3 to TRBJ1-4, with D uncertain. Trimming stripped 6 bases from V and 3 bases from J, with 11 bases between. Per germline, CDR1 MNHEY and CDR2 SVGEGT. The CDR3 runs to 14 residues. The CDR3 here is CASSLRVSNEKLFF. The CDR3 DNA is TGTGCCAGCAGCCTCCGGGTCTCTAATGAAAAACTGTTTTTT.

The chain combines TRBV2 with TRBJ2-1; TRBD2 matches at 11 bases. CDR3 size: 15 residues. V gave up 6 bases and J gave up 6 bases; unmatched junction bases: 7. The germline CDR1 and CDR2 sequences are SNHLY and FYNNEI. The CDR3 bases are TGTGCCAGCAGATTAGGACTAGCGGGCCGCAATGAGCAGTTCTTC. Its translation: CASRLGLAGRNEQFF.